A selection of T cell receptor beta chains follows, all from one sample in a study of cytomegalovirus exposure and HLA in healthy donors. The data were produced by immunoSEQ multiplex PCR, yet TCRdb's version contains in-frame clones alone and is incomplete. The sample records roughly 180,000 clones, 80% being singletons. The sequencing sample was made of PBMCs. Receptors originate from a man aged 25-45 years in good health and CMV-seropositive. The CDR3 runs from the conserved cysteine through the conserved F or W. The D gene is left open where the match is weak. Where a row states a size, it is once, few, many or the class of an expanded clone; other rows omit it.

TRBJ2-1	TRBD2	TRBV9	-	CASSVKGGTSGGPAGEQFF	TGTGCCAGCAGCGTAAAAGGAGGGACTAGCGGGGGACCTGCGGGTGAGCAGTTCTTC
TRBJ1-4	-	TRBV19	-	CASSISGGREKLFF	TGTGCCAGTAGTATATCGGGGGGGCGTGAAAAACTGTTTTTT
TRBJ1-6	TRBD1	TRBV11-3	-	CASSSLLTGDDSPLHF	TGTGCCAGCAGCTCCCTCCTTACAGGGGACGATTCACCCCTCCACTTT
TRBJ1-1	-	TRBV7-2	-	CASSLGEGVSTEAFF	TGTGCCAGCAGCTTAGGAGAGGGCGTGAGCACTGAAGCTTTCTTT
TRBJ2-7	TRBD2	TRBV2	-	CASRDFPGLAGSSYEQYF	TGTGCCAGCAGGGACTTCCCGGGACTAGCGGGGAGCTCCTACGAGCAGTACTTC
TRBJ2-7	TRBD1	TRBV7-9	few	CSRRGTGYEQYF	TGTTCCAGGAGGGGGACAGGATACGAGCAGTACTTC
TRBJ2-2	-	TRBV6-6	-	CASSGGGGFSGELFF	TGTGCCAGCAGCGGGGGCGGGGGCTTCTCCGGGGAGCTGTTTTTT
TRBJ2-2	TRBD2	TRBV19	-	CASSPLGRVNTGELFF	TGTGCCAGTAGTCCCCTCGGGAGGGTGAACACCGGGGAGCTGTTTTTT
TRBJ2-5	-	TRBV21-1	-	CASSKALNRGRQETQYF	TGTGCCAGCAGCAAAGCTCTAAACAGGGGTCGGCAAGAGACCCAGTACTTC
TRBJ1-4	-	TRBV5-1	-	CASSLEPTNEKLFF	TGCGCCAGCAGCTTGGAGCCCACGAATGAAAAACTGTTTTTT
TRBJ2-7	TRBD2	TRBV7-2	-	CASSYSGLAGAEQYF	TGTGCCAGCAGCTACTCGGGACTAGCGGGAGCCGAGCAGTACTTC
TRBJ1-2	TRBD1	TRBV5-1	-	CASSLERQGRGGYTF	TGCGCCAGCAGCTTGGAAAGACAGGGGAGAGGCGGCTACACCTTC
TRBJ2-3	-	TRBV7-9	-	CASSPTLTSTDTQYF	TGTGCCAGCAGCCCAACTCTTACTAGCACAGATACGCAGTATTTT
TRBJ2-7	TRBD1	TRBV19	-	CASSSDRASYEQYF	TGTGCCAGTAGTTCCGACAGGGCCTCCTACGAGCAGTACTTC
TRBJ1-2	TRBD1	TRBV7-8	few	CASSHRTGDGYTF	TGTGCCAGCAGCCATCGGACAGGGGATGGCTACACCTTC
TRBJ2-3	-	TRBV30	-	CARRGSSTDTQYF	TGTGCCCGCCGCGGGTCGAGCACAGATACGCAGTATTTT
TRBJ2-3	TRBD1	TRBV2	few	CASSEDRGDTDTQYF	TGTGCCAGCAGTGAAGACAGGGGGGACACAGATACGCAGTATTTT
TRBJ2-7	TRBD1	TRBV30	-	CAWTLDRGLYEQYF	TGTGCCTGGACCCTCGACAGGGGGCTGTACGAGCAGTACTTC
TRBJ2-2	TRBD1	TRBV4-1	-	CASSHHGQGANTGELFF	TGCGCCAGCAGCCACCACGGACAGGGGGCTAACACCGGGGAGCTGTTTTTT
TRBJ2-5	TRBD2	TRBV2	-	CASIAGSSGGYQETQYF	TGTGCCAGCATCGCTGGGTCTAGCGGGGGGTACCAAGAGACCCAGTACTTC